The 2 T cell receptor beta chains given below trace back to one sample, sequenced in a study of T cells in Graves' hyperthyroidism and ophthalmopathy. RNA transcripts provided the source from which TCR beta CDR3 regions were amplified. Researchers ran a first-round RT-PCR on the TCR CDR3 using the HTBI primer set. TCRdb passed the multiplex PCR reads through MiXCR, listing each CDR3 protein once. The table shows a few hundred thousand distinct CDR3 sequences, with just under 15% occurring only once. The sample consisted of blood. The receptors come from a woman aged 30 to 39 with Graves' hyperthyroidism.

This clonotype appeared many times. CDR3 in amino acids: CSASSGTDYEQYF. As DNA, the CDR3 is TGCAGTGCTTCTAGCGGGACGGACTACGAGCAGTACTTC. The rearrangement joins TRBV20-1 to TRBJ2-7, with TRBD2 matching over 9 bases. The V and J ends lost 5 bases and 3 bases, in that order; junction bases with no gene match: 5. Germline V gene sequence: CDR1 DFQATT, CDR2 SNEGSKA (reference sequence). The CDR3 loop spans 13 amino acids.

This clonotype showed up just a few times. The chain combines TRBV5-1 with TRBJ2-5, with D tentatively TRBD1 or TRBD2 (5 bases each). CDR3 length: 15 amino acids. Trimming pared 4 bases from V and 0 bases from J, leaving 13 bases between. Germline CDR1 reads SGHRS; CDR2 reads YFSETQ. In nucleotides, the CDR3 is TGCGCCAGCAGCCCGCTCGGGACCAACCAAGAGACCCAGTACTTC. Its translation is CASSPLGTNQETQYF.